The 30 T cell receptor beta chains given below trace back to one sample, sequenced in a study of cytomegalovirus exposure and HLA in healthy donors. The PCR was carried out with 60 Vbeta primers and 13 Jbeta primers. Profiled with immunoSEQ multiplex PCR; TCRdb holds only in-frame clones, not every one. The data show over 250,000 clones, approximately 70% seen once. Input material: PBMCs. These receptors originate from a female donor in good health and CMV-seronegative.

The V call is TRBV27, the J call TRBJ2-7; tentative D call: TRBD2 (6 bases). Germline V gives CDR1 MNHEY, CDR2 SMNVEV (reference sequence). V was shortened by 6 bases and J by 3 bases, with 18 bases between the two germline ends. CDR3 length: 15 residues. The CDR3 here is CASSTRLVGLYEQYF. Here the CDR3 DNA reads TGTGCCAGCAGCACACGACTAGTAGGGCTCTACGAGCAGTACTTC.

J is TRBJ2-7 and V is TRBV28, with 7 bases aligning to TRBD2. V was clipped by 4 bases and J by 6 bases; unmatched bases: 9. The CDR3 length is 14 residues. The germline V gene encodes CDR1 MDHEN and CDR2 SYDVKM. The CDR3 protein is CASSSGTTRSEQYF. As DNA, the CDR3 is TGTGCCAGCAGTTCAGGGACTACGCGGAGCGAGCAGTACTTC.

V gene TRBV7-9 combines with J gene TRBJ1-1, with 7 bases lining up with TRBD1. V lost 4 bases, J lost 3 bases, and 8 bases stayed unmatched. The CDR3 totals 15 residues. Germline-derived CDR1 and CDR2 are SEHNR and FQNEAQ (reference sequence). CDR3 sequence (DNA): TGTGCCAGCAGCTCGAAAACAGGGGCCGACACTGAAGCTTTCTTT. Amino acid sequence: CASSSKTGADTEAFF.

The chain combines TRBV5-4 with TRBJ2-1; 7 nucleotides agree with TRBD2. CDR1 is SGHNT and CDR2 is YYREEE in the germline V gene (reference sequence). CDR3 size: 15 residues. V shed 7 bases and J 5 bases; nucleotides not matched to a gene: 12. The CDR3 DNA is TGTGCCAGCGCCGTCGGCGGGAGCACGAACAATGAGCAGTTCTTC. It encodes CASAVGGSTNNEQFF.

This clone was picked up a small number of times. V gene TRBV28 combines with J gene TRBJ2-7, with 10 bases lining up with TRBD1. Losses at the gene ends were 5 bases for V and 3 bases for J; bases not matched to a gene: 7. The CDR3 spans 15 residues. Germline V gene lookup returns CDR1 MDHEN and CDR2 SYDVKM. The CDR3 loop is CASSPRGTGVYEQYF. CDR3 sequence (DNA): TGTGCCAGCAGTCCTAGGGGGACAGGGGTCTACGAGCAGTACTTC.

V is TRBV6-1 and J is TRBJ2-5; 8 bases map to TRBD2. J gave up 1 base and V 2 bases, and 12 bases lay outside the gene matches. The length of the CDR3 is 18 residues. Germline assignment: CDR1 MNHNS and CDR2 SASEGT. The CDR3 is CASSERWVAGRLQETQYF. Here the CDR3 DNA reads TGTGCCAGCAGTGAACGTTGGGTAGCGGGAAGACTCCAAGAGACCCAGTACTTC.

This rearrangement joins TRBV10-3 to TRBJ1-5, with a tentative D call TRBD1 (6 bases). The ends were cut back, 10 bases at V and 5 bases at J, with 21 bases in the middle. CDR3 length: 15 amino acids. Germline CDR1 and CDR2: ENHRY and SYGVKD. The CDR3 bases are TGTGCCACCCGGGGGGGGTTCCAGGGGTATCAGCCCCAGCATTTT. It is translated as CATRGGFQGYQPQHF.

This clone was recorded only once. The chain recombines TRBV6-5 with TRBJ1-3; D may be TRBD1 (6 bases). V lost 5 bases and J 0 bases, leaving 11 bases between the germline ends. There are 15 residues in the CDR3. Germline-derived CDR1 and CDR2 are MNHEY and SVGAGI. CDR3 in DNA: TGTGCCAGCAGTGGCGAGACAGGCTCTGGAAACACCATATATTTT. Translated, it gives CASSGETGSGNTIYF.

CDR3 coding DNA: TGTGCCAGCAGCCCGGGACTGCAGGAGACCCAGTACTTC. It translates to CASSPGLQETQYF. V and J are TRBV7-6 and TRBJ2-5, with D tentatively TRBD2 (6 bases). The CDR3 extends over 13 amino acids. V was clipped by 5 bases and J by 5 bases, with 12 bases between them. The germline V gene encodes CDR1 SGHVS and CDR2 FNYEAQ.

V usage is TRBV10-3 and J usage is TRBJ2-1, with 15 bases that match TRBD2. Germline loops: CDR1 ENHRY, CDR2 SYGVKD. V trimming: 3 bases; J trimming: 3 bases; junction bases outside the gene matches: 12. The CDR3 spans 20 residues. CDR3 coding DNA: TGTGCCATCAGTGATCCCGGACTAGCGGGAGGGTCTCACCGCTACAATGAGCAGTTCTTC. Amino acid sequence: CAISDPGLAGGSHRYNEQFF.

This sequence joins TRBV28 and TRBJ2-7, with 9 bases lining up with TRBD1. The CDR3 length is 18 residues. Germline-derived CDR1 and CDR2 are MDHEN and SYDVKM. V lost 5 bases, J lost 2 bases, and 16 bases stayed unmatched. CDR3 in amino acids: CASSPEGQGITRAYEQYF. The CDR3, as DNA: TGTGCCAGCAGTCCGGAAGGACAGGGGATAACAAGAGCCTACGAGCAGTACTTC.

The chain carries TRBV1 and TRBJ2-5; the table assigns TRBD2, which was not confirmed against the DNA. TRBV1 is termed a pseudogene. The CDR3 runs 17 residues. CDR3 in amino acids: CTSSQGPSSGPQETQYF. The DNA for the CDR3 is TGCACCAGCAGCCAAGGTCCGTCTAGCGGACCTCAAGAGACCCAGTACTTC.

This chain joins TRBV6-6 and TRBJ2-1; D call uncertain. Trimming took off 8 bases at V and 8 bases at J, with 16 bases between the two ends. The CDR3 spans 13 residues. Looked up from germline, CDR1 is MNHNY and CDR2 is SVGAGI (reference sequence). The CDR3 loop is CASGQWQSHEQFF. As DNA, the CDR3 is TGTGCCAGCGGCCAATGGCAGTCCCATGAGCAGTTCTTC.

J is TRBJ2-1 and V is TRBV9; no reliable D call. V shed 0 bases and J shed 0 bases, with 7 bases lying between them. From germline, CDR1 is SGDLS and CDR2 YYNGEE. This CDR3 comprises 15 residues. The CDR3 region is CASSVGASSYNEQFF. The CDR3 DNA sequence: TGTGCCAGCAGCGTAGGGGCGAGCTCCTACAATGAGCAGTTCTTC.

The V gene is TRBV5-1, the J gene TRBJ1-1, with 12 bases matching TRBD1. The germline V gene encodes CDR1 SGHRS and CDR2 YFSETQ. This CDR3 has 15 residues. With V trimmed by 4 bases and J by 5 bases, 6 bases remained unmatched. This CDR3 is CASSMGQGARTEAFF. The CDR3, as DNA: TGCGCCAGCAGCATGGGACAGGGGGCGCGAACTGAAGCTTTCTTT.

This clone was seen a few times. The chain combines TRBV7-2 with TRBJ2-7; tentative D call: TRBD2 (7 bases). The CDR3 length is 16 residues. Trimming removed 5 bases at V and 3 bases at J, with 20 bases between. CDR1 and CDR2 from the germline V gene are SGHTA and FQGNSA. As DNA, the CDR3 is TGTGCCAGCAGCCCATGGGGGGGCCGGAACCTCTACGAGCAGTACTTC. Its protein is CASSPWGGRNLYEQYF.

The chain uses TRBV18 and TRBJ2-7; 14 bases are a match to TRBD2. Trimming cost V 5 bases and J 5 bases; bases outside gene matches: 20. The CDR3 runs to 20 residues. Germline CDR1 and CDR2: KGHSH and LQKENI. CDR3 DNA sequence: TGTGCCAGCTCAGCAGACTTCGGGGGACTAGCGGGAGTAGGAAGCGACGAGCAGTACTTC. As protein: CASSADFGGLAGVGSDEQYF.

This chain joins TRBV7-6 and TRBJ2-7; 10 bases line up with TRBD2. V shed 2 bases, J shed 3 bases, and the junction held 4 bases outside the gene matches. Germline CDR1 SGHVS, CDR2 FNYEAQ. CDR3 length: 15 amino acids. The CDR3 DNA follows: TGTGCCAGCAGCTTATCTAGCGGGAGTTTCTACGAGCAGTACTTC. It encodes CASSLSSGSFYEQYF.

This clone was found a few times. The junction differs from germline at one of its ends, possibly a read error. This chain connects TRBV7-9 to TRBJ1-4; tentatively, D is TRBD1 (6 bases). The CDR3 runs to 16 residues. Germline V gene data show CDR1 as SEHNR and CDR2 as FQNEAQ (reference sequence). The CDR3 region is CSSSLVGTLTNEKLFF. As DNA, the CDR3 is TGTTCCAGCAGCTTAGTAGGGACATTAACTAATGAAAAACTGTTTTTT. Full variable domain (remainder filled in from reference TRBV7-9 and TRBJ1-4): DTGVSQNPRHKITKRGQNVTFRCDPISEHNRLYWYRQTLGQGPEFLTYFQNEAQLEKSRLLSDRFSAERPKGSFSTLEIQRTEQGDSAMYLCSSSLVGTLTNEKLFFGSGTQLSVL.

This chain uses TRBV7-3 with TRBJ1-2; 9 bases fit TRBD1. Germline V gene data show CDR1 as SGHTA and CDR2 as FQGTGA. V shed 5 bases and J 4 bases; nucleotides not matched to a gene: 8. The CDR3 is 15 residues long. CDR3 in DNA: TGTGCCAGCAGCCCGGGACAGGGTCTCTCCTATGGCTACACCTTC. This sequence encodes CASSPGQGLSYGYTF.

This chain connects TRBV4-1 to TRBJ2-7, with 9 bases lining up with TRBD1. Per germline, CDR1 MGHRA and CDR2 YSYEKL. This CDR3 has 16 residues. The junction had 7 bases not matched to a gene; V was cut back by 3 bases and J by 1 base. The CDR3 bases are TGCGCCAGCAGCCAGACCTACGGGACAGGGTCCTACGAGCAGTACTTC. Protein product: CASSQTYGTGSYEQYF.

The V call is TRBV11-2, the J call TRBJ2-3; tentative D call: TRBD2 (7 bases). The CDR3 spans 17 residues. V lost 5 bases and J 6 bases, leaving 24 bases between the germline ends. The germline V gene encodes CDR1 SGHAT and CDR2 FQNNGV. The CDR3 here is CASSLPSGGWGPDTQYF. CDR3 sequence (DNA): TGTGCCAGCAGCCTCCCTTCGGGGGGATGGGGGCCGGATACGCAGTATTTT.

The genes are TRBV6-6 and TRBJ2-1, with 10 positions matching TRBD2. Trimming at V came to 4 bases and at J to 4 bases, leaving 7 bases not matched to a gene. Germline CDR1 reads MNHNY; CDR2 reads SVGAGI (reference sequence). The CDR3 consists of 16 residues. The CDR3: CASSFSSGSSYNEQFF. As DNA, the CDR3 is TGTGCCAGCAGTTTCTCTAGCGGGAGTTCGTACAATGAGCAGTTCTTC.

This chain connects TRBV2 to TRBJ2-2, with unresolved D. The V gene lost 4 bases and the J gene lost 11 bases, with 14 bases spanning the gap. Germline V CDR1 and CDR2: SNHLY, FYNNEI. This CDR3 region has 13 residues. This CDR3 is CASSAFISGELFF. CDR3 coding DNA: TGTGCCAGCAGTGCCTTTATTTCAGGAGAGCTGTTTTTT. Drawing the rest from reference TRBV2 and TRBJ2-2, the complete variable domain is EPEVTQTPSHQVTQMGQEVILRCVPISNHLYFYWYRQILGQKVEFLVSFYNNEISEKSEIFDDQFSVERPDGSNFTLKIRSTKLEDSAMYFCASSAFISGELFFGEGSRLTVL.

The chain employs TRBV9 and TRBJ2-5, with TRBD2 identical over 10 bases. The CDR3 is made up of 15 amino acids. Germline values: CDR1 SGDLS, CDR2 YYNGEE. Germline trimming cut 0 bases from V and 3 bases from J; bases unmatched to any gene: 2. The CDR3 DNA reads as TGTGCCAGCAGCGTAGAAGCGGGAGGGGAAGAGACCCAGTACTTC. Its protein product is CASSVEAGGEETQYF.

The CDR3 nucleotides read TGTGCCTGGAGACCCCCCGGGACAGGGGTTCCGAAAGCTTTCTTT. Translating it yields CAWRPPGTGVPKAFF. This rearrangement joins TRBV30 to TRBJ1-1; TRBD1 matches at 10 bases. Germline assignment: CDR1 GTSNPN and CDR2 SVGIG (reference sequence). Trimming removed 3 bases from V and 9 bases from J; junction bases left unmatched: 13. This CDR3 has 15 residues.

The genes are TRBV2 and TRBJ2-1; 9 bases are shared with TRBD2. The germline gives CDR1 SNHLY, CDR2 FYNNEI. The CDR3 sequence is 15 residues long. V shed 3 bases and J 3 bases; nucleotides not matched to a gene: 3. CDR3 nucleotides: TGTGCCAGCAGTGAGGCGGGAGGGATCTACAATGAGCAGTTCTTC. It translates to CASSEAGGIYNEQFF.

The chain recombines TRBV7-3 with TRBJ1-1; possible D gene TRBD1, 5 bases. The V gene's germline CDR1 is SGHTA and CDR2 FQGTGA. The V end lost 3 bases, the J end lost 4 bases, and 18 bases lay between the germline ends. The CDR3 has 16 amino acids. CDR3 bases: TGTGCCAGCAGCTTGGGTGGGCGGGGGTCACGCACTGAAGCTTTCTTT. This encodes CASSLGGRGSRTEAFF. Using reference TRBV7-3 and TRBJ1-1 for the parts outside the CDR3, the full variable domain is GAGVSQTPSNKVTEKGKYVELRCDPISGHTALYWYRQSLGQGPEFLIYFQGTGAADDSGLPNDRFFAVRPEGSVSTLKIQRTERGDSAVYLCASSLGGRGSRTEAFFGQGTRLTVV.

V and J are TRBV6-5 and TRBJ2-7, with D tentatively TRBD1 (6 bases). Trimming cost V 7 bases and J 2 bases, with 15 bases left between them. This CDR3 is 14 amino acids long. Germline V gives CDR1 MNHEY, CDR2 SVGAGI. The CDR3 region is CASTDRSVAYEQYF. In DNA form, the CDR3 reads TGTGCCAGCACCGACAGGTCAGTCGCCTACGAGCAGTACTTC.

This clone was seen more than once but under ten times. The chain has TRBV28 and TRBJ2-3, with no clear D. Germline-derived CDR1 and CDR2 are MDHEN and SYDVKM. CDR3 length equals 11 residues. Between the trimmed V and J ends, which lost 6 bases and 6 bases, there was a span of 7 bases. The DNA of the CDR3 is TGTGCCAGCAGCCTCGCGGATACGCAGTATTTT. Amino acids: CASSLADTQYF.